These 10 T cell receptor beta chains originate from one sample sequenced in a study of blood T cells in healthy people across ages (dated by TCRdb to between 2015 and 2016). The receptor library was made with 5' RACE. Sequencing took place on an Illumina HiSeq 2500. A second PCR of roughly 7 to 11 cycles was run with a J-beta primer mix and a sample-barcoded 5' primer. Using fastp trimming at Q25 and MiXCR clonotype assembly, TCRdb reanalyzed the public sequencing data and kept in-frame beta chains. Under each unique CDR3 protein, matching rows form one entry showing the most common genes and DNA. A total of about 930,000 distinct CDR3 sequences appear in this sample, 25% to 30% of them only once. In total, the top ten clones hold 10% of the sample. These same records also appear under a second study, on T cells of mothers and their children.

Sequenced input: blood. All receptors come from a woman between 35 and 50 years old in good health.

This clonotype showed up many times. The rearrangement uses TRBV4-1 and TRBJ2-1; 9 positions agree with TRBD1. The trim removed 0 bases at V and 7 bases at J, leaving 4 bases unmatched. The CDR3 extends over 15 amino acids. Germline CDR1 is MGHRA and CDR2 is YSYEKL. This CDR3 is CASSQDWDRENEQFF. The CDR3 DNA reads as TGCGCCAGCAGCCAAGATTGGGACAGGGAAAATGAGCAGTTCTTC.

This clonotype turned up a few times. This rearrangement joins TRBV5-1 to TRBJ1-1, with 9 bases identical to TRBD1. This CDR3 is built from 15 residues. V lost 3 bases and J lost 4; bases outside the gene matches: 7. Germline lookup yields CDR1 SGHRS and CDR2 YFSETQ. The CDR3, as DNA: TGCGCCAGCAGCTATGCCGGGACAGGGTCCACTGAAGCTTTCTTT. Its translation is CASSYAGTGSTEAFF. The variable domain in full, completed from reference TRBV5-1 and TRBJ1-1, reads KAGVTQTPRYLIKTRGQQVTLSCSPISGHRSVSWYQQTPGQGLQFLFEYFSETQRNKGNFPGRFSGRQFSNSRSEMNVSTLELGDSALYLCASSYAGTGSTEAFFGQGTRLTVV.

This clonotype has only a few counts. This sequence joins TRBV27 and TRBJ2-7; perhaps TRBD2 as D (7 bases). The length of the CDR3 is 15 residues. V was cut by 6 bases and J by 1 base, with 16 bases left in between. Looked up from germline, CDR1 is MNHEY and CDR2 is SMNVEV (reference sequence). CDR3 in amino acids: CASRPGGQGSYEQYF. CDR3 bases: TGTGCCAGCAGGCCCGGGGGGCAGGGGTCCTACGAGCAGTACTTC.

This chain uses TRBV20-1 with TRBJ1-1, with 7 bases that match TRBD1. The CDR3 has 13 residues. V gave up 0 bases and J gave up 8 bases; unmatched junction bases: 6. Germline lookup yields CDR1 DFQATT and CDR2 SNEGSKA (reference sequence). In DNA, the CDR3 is TGCAGTGCTAGAGACCCCGGACAGGCGGAAGCTTTCTTT. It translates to CSARDPGQAEAFF.

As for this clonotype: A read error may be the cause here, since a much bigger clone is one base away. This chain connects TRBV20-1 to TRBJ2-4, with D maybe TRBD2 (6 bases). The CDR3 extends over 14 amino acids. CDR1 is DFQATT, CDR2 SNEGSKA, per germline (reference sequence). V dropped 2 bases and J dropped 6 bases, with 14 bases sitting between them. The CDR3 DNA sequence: TGCAGTGCTAGAACCCCAGGGCGGGGAAACATTCAGTACTTC. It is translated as CSARTPGRGNIQYF.

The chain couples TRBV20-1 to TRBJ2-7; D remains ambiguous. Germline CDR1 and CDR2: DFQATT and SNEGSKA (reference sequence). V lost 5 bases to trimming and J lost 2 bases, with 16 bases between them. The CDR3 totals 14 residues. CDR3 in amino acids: CSAWADTEAYEQYF. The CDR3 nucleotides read TGCAGTGCTTGGGCTGACACGGAAGCCTACGAGCAGTACTTC.

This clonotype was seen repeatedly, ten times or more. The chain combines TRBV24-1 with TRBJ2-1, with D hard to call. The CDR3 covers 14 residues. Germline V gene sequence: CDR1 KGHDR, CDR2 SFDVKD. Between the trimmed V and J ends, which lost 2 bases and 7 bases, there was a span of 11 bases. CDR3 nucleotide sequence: TGTGCCACCAGTGATTCCACGAGACGTAATGAGCAGTTCTTC. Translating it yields CATSDSTRRNEQFF.

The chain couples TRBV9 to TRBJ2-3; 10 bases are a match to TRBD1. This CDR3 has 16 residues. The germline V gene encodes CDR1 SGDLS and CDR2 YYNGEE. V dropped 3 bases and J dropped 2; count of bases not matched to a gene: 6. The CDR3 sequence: CASSAGQGWNTDTQYF. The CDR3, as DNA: TGTGCCAGCAGCGCGGGACAGGGGTGGAACACAGATACGCAGTATTTT.

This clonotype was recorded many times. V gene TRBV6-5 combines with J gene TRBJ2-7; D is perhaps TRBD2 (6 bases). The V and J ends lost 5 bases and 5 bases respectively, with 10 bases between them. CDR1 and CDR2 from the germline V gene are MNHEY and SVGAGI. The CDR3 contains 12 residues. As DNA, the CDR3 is TGTGCCAGCAGTCCCGGGAGTAACGAGCAGTACTTC. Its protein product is CASSPGSNEQYF.

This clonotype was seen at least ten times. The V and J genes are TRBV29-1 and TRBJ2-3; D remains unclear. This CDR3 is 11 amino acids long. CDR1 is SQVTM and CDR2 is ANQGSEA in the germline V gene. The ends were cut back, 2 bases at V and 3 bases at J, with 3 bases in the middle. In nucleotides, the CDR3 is TGCAGCGTTGAATATACAGATACGCAGTATTTT. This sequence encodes CSVEYTDTQYF.